This paragraph covers one TCR beta chain sequence. This entry comes from a study of T cell changes during pregnancy in multiple sclerosis. This table comes from immunoSEQ multiplex PCR, and its TCRdb copy is limited to in-frame clones, with some not included. Among about 30,000 clones listed, about 91% were seen once. The CDR3 sequence is 14 residues long. Trimming shortened V by 4 bases and J by 1 base, and 8 bases separated the two germline ends. CDR1 is SGHVS and CDR2 is FQNEAQ in the germline V gene. This TCR derives from a female donor in good health, enrolled as a control in a pregnancy study. The chain joins TRBV7-8 to TRBJ1-3; D not certain. The sample here was peripheral blood, taken in the first trimester of pregnancy. The CDR3 bases are TGTGCCAGCAGCTCCCAGATTTCTGGAAACACCATATATTTT. Its translation: CASSSQISGNTIYF.